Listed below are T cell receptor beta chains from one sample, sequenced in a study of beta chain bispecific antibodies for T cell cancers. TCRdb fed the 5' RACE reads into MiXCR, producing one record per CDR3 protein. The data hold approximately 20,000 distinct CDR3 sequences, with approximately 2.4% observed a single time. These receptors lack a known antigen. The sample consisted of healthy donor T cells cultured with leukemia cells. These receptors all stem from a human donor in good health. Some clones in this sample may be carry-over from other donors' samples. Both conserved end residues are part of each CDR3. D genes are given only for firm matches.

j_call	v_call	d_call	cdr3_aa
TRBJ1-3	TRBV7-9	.	CASSFRHLSGNTIYF
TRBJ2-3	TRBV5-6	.	CASSLSQSTDTQYF
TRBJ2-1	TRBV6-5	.	CASSYSGNEQFF
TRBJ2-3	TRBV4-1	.	CASSQETGPPYNTQYF
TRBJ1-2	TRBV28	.	CASSLEVVGGPSTNYGYTF
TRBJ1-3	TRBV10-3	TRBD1	CAINEGAISGNTIYF
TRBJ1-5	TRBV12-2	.	CASRNDRGPFQPQHF
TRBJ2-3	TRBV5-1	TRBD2	CASSLDFSGGTDTQYF
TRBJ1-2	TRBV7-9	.	CASSLPRAEAIGYGYTF
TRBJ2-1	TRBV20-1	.	CSARDDIGGGSYNEQFF